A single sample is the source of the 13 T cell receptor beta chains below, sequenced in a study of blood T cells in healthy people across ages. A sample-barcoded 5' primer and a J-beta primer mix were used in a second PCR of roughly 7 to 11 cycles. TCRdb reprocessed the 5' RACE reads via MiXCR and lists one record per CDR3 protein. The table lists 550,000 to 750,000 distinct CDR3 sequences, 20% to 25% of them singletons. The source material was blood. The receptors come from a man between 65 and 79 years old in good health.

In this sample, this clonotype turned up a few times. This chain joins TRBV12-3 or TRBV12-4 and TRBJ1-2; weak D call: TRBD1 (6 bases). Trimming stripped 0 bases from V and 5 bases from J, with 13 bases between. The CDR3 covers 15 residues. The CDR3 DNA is TGTGCCAGCAGTTTAGCAGGGGGGGGCAAATATGGCTACACCTTC. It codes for CASSLAGGGKYGYTF.

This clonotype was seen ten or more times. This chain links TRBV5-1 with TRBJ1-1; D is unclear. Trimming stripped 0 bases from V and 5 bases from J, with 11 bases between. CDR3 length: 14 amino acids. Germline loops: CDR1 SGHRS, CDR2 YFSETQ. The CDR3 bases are TGCGCCAGCAGCTTGGCGGGTTCGTCTACTGAAGCTTTCTTT. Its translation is CASSLAGSSTEAFF. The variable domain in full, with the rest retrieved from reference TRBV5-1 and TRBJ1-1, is KAGVTQTPRYLIKTRGQQVTLSCSPISGHRSVSWYQQTPGQGLQFLFEYFSETQRNKGNFPGRFSGRQFSNSRSEMNVSTLELGDSALYLCASSLAGSSTEAFFGQGTRLTVV.

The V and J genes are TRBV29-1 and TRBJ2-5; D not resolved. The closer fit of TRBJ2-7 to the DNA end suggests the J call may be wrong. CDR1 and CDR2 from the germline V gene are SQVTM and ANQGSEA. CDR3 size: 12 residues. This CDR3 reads CSVDGQNYEQYF. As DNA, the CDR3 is TGCAGCGTTGACGGTCAGAACTACGAGCAGTACTTC.

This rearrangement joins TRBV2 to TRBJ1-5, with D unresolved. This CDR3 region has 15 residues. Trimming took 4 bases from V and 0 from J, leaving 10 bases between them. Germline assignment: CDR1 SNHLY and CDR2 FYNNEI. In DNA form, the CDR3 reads TGTGCCAGCAGTGTACGTCAAGATAGCAATCAGCCCCAGCATTTT. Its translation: CASSVRQDSNQPQHF.

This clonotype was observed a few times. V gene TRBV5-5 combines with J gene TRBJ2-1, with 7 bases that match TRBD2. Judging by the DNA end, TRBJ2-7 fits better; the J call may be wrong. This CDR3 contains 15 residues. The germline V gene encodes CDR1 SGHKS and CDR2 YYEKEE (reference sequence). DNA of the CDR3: TGTGCCAGCAGCATTTGGGGGGGATCCTACAATGAGCAGTACTTC. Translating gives CASSIWGGSYNEQYF.

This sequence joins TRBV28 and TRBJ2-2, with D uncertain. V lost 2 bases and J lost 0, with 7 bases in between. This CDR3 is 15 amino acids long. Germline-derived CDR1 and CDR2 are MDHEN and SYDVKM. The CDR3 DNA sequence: TGTGCCAGCAGTTTAACAGTAACGAACACCGGGGAGCTGTTTTTT. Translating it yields CASSLTVTNTGELFF. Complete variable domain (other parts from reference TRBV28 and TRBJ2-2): DVKVTQSSRYLVKRTGEKVFLECVQDMDHENMFWYRQDPGLGLRLIYFSYDVKMKEKGDIPEGYSVSREKKERFSLILESASTNQTSMYLCASSLTVTNTGELFFGEGSRLTVL.

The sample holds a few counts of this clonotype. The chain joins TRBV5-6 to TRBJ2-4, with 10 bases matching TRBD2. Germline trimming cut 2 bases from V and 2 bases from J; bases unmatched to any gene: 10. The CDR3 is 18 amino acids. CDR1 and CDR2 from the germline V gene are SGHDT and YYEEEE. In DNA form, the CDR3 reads TGTGCCAGCAGCTTCCGGCAAGCGGGAGGGCCTTCCAAAAACATTCAGTACTTC. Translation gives CASSFRQAGGPSKNIQYF. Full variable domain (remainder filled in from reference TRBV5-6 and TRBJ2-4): DAGVTQSPTHLIKTRGQQVTLRCSPKSGHDTVSWYQQALGQGPQFIFQYYEEEERQRGNFPDRFSGHQFPNYSSELNVNALLLGDSALYLCASSFRQAGGPSKNIQYFGAGTRLSVL.

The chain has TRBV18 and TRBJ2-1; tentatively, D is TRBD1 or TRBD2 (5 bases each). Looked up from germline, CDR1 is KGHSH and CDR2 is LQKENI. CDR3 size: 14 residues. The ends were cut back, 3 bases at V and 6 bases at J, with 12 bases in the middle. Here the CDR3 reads CASSPGASANEQFF. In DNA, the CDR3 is TGTGCCAGCTCACCCGGGGCTTCCGCCAATGAGCAGTTCTTC. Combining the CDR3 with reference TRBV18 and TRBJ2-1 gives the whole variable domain NAGVMQNPRHLVRRRGQEARLRCSPMKGHSHVYWYRQLPEEGLKFMVYLQKENIIDESGMPKERFSAEFPKEGPSILRIQQVVRGDSAAYFCASSPGASANEQFFGPGTRLTVL.

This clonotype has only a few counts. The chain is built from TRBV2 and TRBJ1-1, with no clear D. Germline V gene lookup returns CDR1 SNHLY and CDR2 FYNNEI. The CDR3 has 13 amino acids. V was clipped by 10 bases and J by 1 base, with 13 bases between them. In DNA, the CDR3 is TGTGCCACCACACTCCGGGAGAACACTGAAGCTTTCTTT. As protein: CATTLRENTEAFF.

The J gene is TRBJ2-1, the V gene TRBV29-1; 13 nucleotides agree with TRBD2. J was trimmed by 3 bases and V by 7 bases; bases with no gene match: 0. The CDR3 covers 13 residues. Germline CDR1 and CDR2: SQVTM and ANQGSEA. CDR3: CSGTSGSYNEQFF. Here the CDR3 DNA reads TGCAGCGGGACTAGCGGGAGCTACAATGAGCAGTTCTTC.

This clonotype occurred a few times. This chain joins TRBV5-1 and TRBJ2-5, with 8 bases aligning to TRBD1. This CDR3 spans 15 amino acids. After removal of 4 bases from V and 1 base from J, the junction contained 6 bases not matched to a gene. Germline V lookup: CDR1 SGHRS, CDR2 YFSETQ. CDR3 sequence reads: CASSTAGTGQETQYF. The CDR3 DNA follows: TGCGCCAGCAGCACCGCCGGGACAGGCCAAGAGACCCAGTACTTC.

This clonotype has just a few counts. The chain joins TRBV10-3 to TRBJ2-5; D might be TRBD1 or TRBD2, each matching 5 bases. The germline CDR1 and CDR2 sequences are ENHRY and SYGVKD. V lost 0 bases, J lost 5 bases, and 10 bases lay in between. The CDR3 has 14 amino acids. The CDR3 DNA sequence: TGTGCCATCAGTGAGTCGCCCAGGGAGGAGACCCAGTACTTC. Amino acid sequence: CAISESPREETQYF.

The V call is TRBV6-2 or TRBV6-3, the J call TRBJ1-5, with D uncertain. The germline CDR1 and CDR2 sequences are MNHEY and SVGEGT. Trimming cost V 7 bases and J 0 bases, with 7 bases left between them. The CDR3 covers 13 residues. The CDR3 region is CASKDYSNQPQHF. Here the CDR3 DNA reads TGTGCCAGCAAAGACTATAGCAATCAGCCCCAGCATTTT.